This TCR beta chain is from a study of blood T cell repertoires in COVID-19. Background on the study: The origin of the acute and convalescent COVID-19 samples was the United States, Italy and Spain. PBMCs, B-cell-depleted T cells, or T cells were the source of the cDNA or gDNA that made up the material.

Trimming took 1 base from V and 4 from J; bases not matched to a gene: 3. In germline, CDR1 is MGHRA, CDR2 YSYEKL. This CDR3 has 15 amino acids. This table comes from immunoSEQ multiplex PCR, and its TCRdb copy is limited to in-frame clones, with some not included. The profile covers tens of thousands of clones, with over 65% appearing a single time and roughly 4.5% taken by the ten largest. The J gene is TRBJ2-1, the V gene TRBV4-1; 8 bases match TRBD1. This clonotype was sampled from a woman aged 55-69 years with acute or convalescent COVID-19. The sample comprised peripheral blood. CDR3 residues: CASSQVTGEYNEQFF. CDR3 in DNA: TGCGCCAGCAGCCAAGTGACAGGGGAGTACAATGAGCAGTTCTTC.